The present TCR beta chain was sequenced within a study of T cells expressing NK-cell markers. Study-level findings and limits: Among several donors, these clonotypes also ranked first in the CD3+CD56-NKG2C+ fraction.

The CDR3 length is 18 residues. Germline V lookup: CDR1 LNHNV, CDR2 YYDKDF (reference sequence). TCRdb reprocessed the 5' RACE reads and reports one entry per CDR3 protein, with no DNA. The listing contains about 440,000 distinct CDR3 sequences. Notes on this clonotype: Its specificity is not known.

The source material was blood T cells: a sorted CD56 or NKG2C T cell subset, CD4+ or CD8+ T cells, or bulk PBMC T cells (not recorded which). The TCR comes from a woman aged 18-70 years in good health. The genes are TRBV15 and TRBJ2-1; TCRdb selects TRBD2, and the lack of DNA leaves this call unchecked. CDR3 sequence: CATSRDRQASGRPYEQFF.